These 7 T cell receptor beta chains originate from one sample sequenced in a study of response to subunit inactivated influenza vaccine. From the RT-PCR reads, TCRdb called clonotypes with MiXCR, one entry per CDR3 protein. The top ten clones hold approximately 12% of a sample with approximately 480,000 distinct CDR3 sequences, approximately 10% of them seen once. The sample consisted of PBMCs from blood, taken roughly 46 days after vaccination. Receptor source: a man in his fifties who received an inactivated influenza vaccine.

The chain couples TRBV7-8 to TRBJ2-7; TRBD2 matches 13 bases. The CDR3 length is 20 residues. In germline, CDR1 is SGHVS, CDR2 FQNEAQ. Trimming took 5 bases from V and 4 from J; bases not matched to a gene: 20. CDR3 sequence reads: CASSDLPSGLAGRRRYEQYF. The CDR3 DNA sequence: TGTGCCAGCAGCGACCTTCCCTCGGGACTAGCGGGGAGGCGGCGGTACGAGCAGTACTTC.

This clonotype occurred a few times. The chain links TRBV4-3 to TRBJ2-2; D call uncertain. The CDR3 consists of 14 residues. Trimming stripped 0 bases from V and 0 bases from J, with 2 bases between. The germline V gene has CDR1 LGHNA and CDR2 YSLEER. Here the CDR3 reads CASSQDTNTGELFF. DNA for the CDR3: TGCGCCAGCAGCCAAGATACGAACACCGGGGAGCTGTTTTTT.

This clonotype was seen a few times. V and J are TRBV20-1 and TRBJ2-3, with D unclear. Germline CDR1 is DFQATT and CDR2 is SNEGSKA (reference sequence). The CDR3 runs 14 residues. V was pared by 3 bases and J by 0 bases, with 10 bases between. The CDR3 loop is CSASNDRSTDTQYF. As DNA, the CDR3 is TGCAGTGCTAGCAACGATCGAAGCACAGATACGCAGTATTTT.

There are a few counts of this clonotype. This chain uses TRBV5-1 with TRBJ2-5; TRBD1 agrees at 9 bases. Looked up from germline, CDR1 is SGHRS and CDR2 is YFSETQ. With V trimmed by 4 bases and J by 5 bases, 12 bases remained unmatched. The CDR3 runs to 16 residues. CDR3: CASSGTGTGRRETQYF. The CDR3 DNA sequence: TGCGCCAGCAGCGGGACCGGGACAGGGCGCAGGGAGACCCAGTACTTC.

This clonotype was picked up many times. This chain connects TRBV20-1 to TRBJ2-2; D may match TRBD1 or TRBD2 (5 bases each). V was pared by 1 base and J by 3 bases, with 12 bases between. Germline V gene data show CDR1 as DFQATT and CDR2 as SNEGSKA (reference sequence). This CDR3 region has 15 residues. The CDR3 region has the DNA TGCAGTGCTAGAGTCCCCTTGGGGGACACCGGGGAGCTGTTTTTT. Encoded protein: CSARVPLGDTGELFF.

V usage is TRBV20-1 and J usage is TRBJ1-1; no firm D call. V was pared by 6 bases and J by 6 bases, with 23 bases between. Germline assignment: CDR1 DFQATT and CDR2 SNEGSKA (reference sequence). The CDR3 covers 15 residues. The CDR3 sequence: CSADPPPGLSPEAFF. In DNA form, the CDR3 reads TGCAGTGCAGACCCCCCACCGGGCCTAAGTCCTGAAGCTTTCTTT.

This clonotype was detected a few times. This rearrangement joins TRBV29-1 to TRBJ2-1, with D unresolved. Per the germline V gene, CDR1 is SQVTM and CDR2 is ANQGSEA. The CDR3 is 13 amino acids. Trimming cost V 6 bases and J 4 bases, with 13 bases left between them. CDR3 nucleotides: TGCAGCGTCGTACACACCCCATACAATGAGCAGTTCTTC. As protein: CSVVHTPYNEQFF.